This entry is about one T cell receptor (beta chain). This record comes from a study of blood T cell repertoires in COVID-19. Study context: Samples came from the United States, Italy and Spain, spanning acute and convalescent COVID-19.

CDR3 length: 14 amino acids. Trimming removed 2 bases from V and 7 bases from J; junction bases left unmatched: 6. Germline CDR1 reads SGHTS; CDR2 reads YDEGEE. Per the study methods: Amplification of reference gene primers provided the estimated nucleated cell counts. Only in-frame clones appear in the TCRdb table, and some are missing; sequencing was by immunoSEQ multiplex PCR. Clonal size and the V and J genes are those of that table, whereas D and trimming came from the DNA. The sample lists about 270,000 clones, under 90% seen once, with less than 4% in the top ten. The chain carries TRBV5-8 and TRBJ2-7; TRBD1 agrees at 10 bases. The sample consisted of peripheral blood. This receptor was taken from a woman under 30 with acute or convalescent COVID-19. CDR3 loop: CASSFHRDRGEQYF. CDR3 DNA: TGTGCCAGCAGCTTCCACAGGGACAGGGGTGAGCAGTACTTC.